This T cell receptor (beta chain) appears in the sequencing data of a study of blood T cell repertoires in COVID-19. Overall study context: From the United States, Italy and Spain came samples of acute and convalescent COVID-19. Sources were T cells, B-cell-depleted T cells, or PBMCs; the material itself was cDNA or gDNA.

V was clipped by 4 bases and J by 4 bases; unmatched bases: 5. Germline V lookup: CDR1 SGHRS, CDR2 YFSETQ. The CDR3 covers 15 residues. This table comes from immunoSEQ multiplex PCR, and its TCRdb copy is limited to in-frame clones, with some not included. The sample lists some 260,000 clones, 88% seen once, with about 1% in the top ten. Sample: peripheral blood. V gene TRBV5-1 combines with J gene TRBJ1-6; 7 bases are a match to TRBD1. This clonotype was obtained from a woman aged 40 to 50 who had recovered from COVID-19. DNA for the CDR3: TGCGCCAGCAGCCCCATACAGGGGTATAATTCACCCCTCCACTTT. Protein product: CASSPIQGYNSPLHF.